What follows is one T cell receptor beta chain and its context. The antigen remains undetermined. Primers for the PCR totalled 60 Vbeta and 13 Jbeta. Produced via immunoSEQ multiplex PCR; TCRdb's table is partial and in-frame only. The sample gives about 130,000 clones, roughly 80% of which show up once; approximately 0.9% is in the top ten. This entry comes from a study of cytomegalovirus exposure and HLA in healthy donors. Notes on the study in general: After further analysis at a later stage, 16,951 TCR beta sequences were associated with HLA alleles at 0.05 false discovery rate. V- and J-gene trimming of TCR beta was linked (in a later analysis) to a missense DCLRE1C variant.

CDR3 length equals 13 residues. Between the trimmed V and J ends, which lost 2 bases and 5 bases, there was a span of 6 bases. Per germline, CDR1 MNHEY and CDR2 SVGAGI. The chain combines TRBV6-5 with TRBJ2-2; D is undetermined. The receptor was isolated from a woman aged 55-69 years in good health and CMV-seronegative. The sequencing input was PBMCs. The CDR3 protein is CASSYEVTGELFF. CDR3 DNA: TGTGCCAGCAGTTACGAGGTTACCGGGGAGCTGTTTTTT.